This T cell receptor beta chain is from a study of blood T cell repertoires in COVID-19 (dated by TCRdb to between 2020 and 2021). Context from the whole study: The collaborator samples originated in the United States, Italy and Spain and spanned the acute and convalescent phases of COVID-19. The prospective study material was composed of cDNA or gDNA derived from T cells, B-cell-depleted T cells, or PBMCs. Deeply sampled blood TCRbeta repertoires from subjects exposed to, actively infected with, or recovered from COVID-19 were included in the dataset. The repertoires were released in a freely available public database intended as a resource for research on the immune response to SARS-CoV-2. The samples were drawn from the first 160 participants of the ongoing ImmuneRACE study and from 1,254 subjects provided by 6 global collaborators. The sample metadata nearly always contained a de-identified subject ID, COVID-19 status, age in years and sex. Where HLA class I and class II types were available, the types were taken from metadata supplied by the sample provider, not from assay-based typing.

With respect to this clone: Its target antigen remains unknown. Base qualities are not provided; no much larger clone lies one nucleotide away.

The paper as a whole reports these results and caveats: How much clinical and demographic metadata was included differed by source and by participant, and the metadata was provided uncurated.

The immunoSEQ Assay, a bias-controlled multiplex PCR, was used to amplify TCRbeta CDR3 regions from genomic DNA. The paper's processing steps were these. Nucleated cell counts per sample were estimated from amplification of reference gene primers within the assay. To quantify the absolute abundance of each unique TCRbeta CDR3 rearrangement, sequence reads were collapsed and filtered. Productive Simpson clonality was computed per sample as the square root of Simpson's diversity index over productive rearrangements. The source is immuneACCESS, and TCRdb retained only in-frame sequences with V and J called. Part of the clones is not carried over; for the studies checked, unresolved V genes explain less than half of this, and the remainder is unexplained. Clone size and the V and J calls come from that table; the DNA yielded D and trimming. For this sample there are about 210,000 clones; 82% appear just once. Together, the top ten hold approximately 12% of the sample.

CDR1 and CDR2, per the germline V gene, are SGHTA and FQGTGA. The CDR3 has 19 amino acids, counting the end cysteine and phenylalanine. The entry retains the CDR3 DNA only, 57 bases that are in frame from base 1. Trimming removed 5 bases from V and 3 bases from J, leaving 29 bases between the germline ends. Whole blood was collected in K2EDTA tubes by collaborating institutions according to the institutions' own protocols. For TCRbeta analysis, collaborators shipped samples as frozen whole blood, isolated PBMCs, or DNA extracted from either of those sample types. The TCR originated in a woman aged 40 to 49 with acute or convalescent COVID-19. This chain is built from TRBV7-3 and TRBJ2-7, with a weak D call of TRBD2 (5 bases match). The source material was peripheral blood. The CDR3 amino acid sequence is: CASSQQRRTEFVPYYEQYF. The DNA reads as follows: TGTGCCAGCAGCCAACAGCGGCGCACTGAGTTTGTTCCCTACTACGAGCAGTACTTC.